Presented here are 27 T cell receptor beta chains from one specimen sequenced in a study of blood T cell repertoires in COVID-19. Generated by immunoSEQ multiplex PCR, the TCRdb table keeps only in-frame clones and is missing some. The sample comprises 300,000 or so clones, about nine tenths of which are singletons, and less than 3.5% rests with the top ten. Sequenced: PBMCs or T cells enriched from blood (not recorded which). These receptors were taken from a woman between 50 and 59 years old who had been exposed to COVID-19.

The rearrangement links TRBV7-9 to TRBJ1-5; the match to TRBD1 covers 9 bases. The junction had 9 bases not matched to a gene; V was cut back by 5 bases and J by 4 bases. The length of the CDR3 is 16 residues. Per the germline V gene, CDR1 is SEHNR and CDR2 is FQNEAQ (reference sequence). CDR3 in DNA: TGTGCCAGCAGCGTCGGGGACAGGGCCGAAAATCAGCCCCAGCATTTT. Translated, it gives CASSVGDRAENQPQHF.

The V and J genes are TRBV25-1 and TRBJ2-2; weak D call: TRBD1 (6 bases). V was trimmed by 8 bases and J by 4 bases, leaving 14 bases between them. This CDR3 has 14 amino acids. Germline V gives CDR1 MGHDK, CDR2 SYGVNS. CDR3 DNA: TGTGCCAGCCGTAGGGACATCGGCACCGGGGAGCTGTTTTTT. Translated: CASRRDIGTGELFF.

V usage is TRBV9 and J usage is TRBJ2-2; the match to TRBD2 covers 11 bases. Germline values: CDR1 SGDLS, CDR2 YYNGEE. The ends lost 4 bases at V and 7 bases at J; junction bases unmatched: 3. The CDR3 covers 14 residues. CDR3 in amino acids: CASSPTSGVGELFF. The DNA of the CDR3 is TGTGCCAGCAGCCCGACTAGCGGGGTCGGGGAGCTGTTTTTT. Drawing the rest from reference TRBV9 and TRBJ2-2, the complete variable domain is DSGVTQTPKHLITATGQRVTLRCSPRSGDLSVYWYQQSLDQGLQFLIQYYNGEERAKGNILERFSAQQFPDLHSELNLSSLELGDSALYFCASSPTSGVGELFFGEGSRLTVL.

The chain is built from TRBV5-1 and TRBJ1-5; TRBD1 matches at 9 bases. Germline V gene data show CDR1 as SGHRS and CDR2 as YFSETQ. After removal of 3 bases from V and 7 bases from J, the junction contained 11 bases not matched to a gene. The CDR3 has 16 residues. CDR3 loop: CASSSFPGQGPQPQHF. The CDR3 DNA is TGCGCCAGCAGCTCATTTCCGGGACAGGGTCCCCAGCCCCAGCATTTT. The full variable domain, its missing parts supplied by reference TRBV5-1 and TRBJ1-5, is KAGVTQTPRYLIKTRGQQVTLSCSPISGHRSVSWYQQTPGQGLQFLFEYFSETQRNKGNFPGRFSGRQFSNSRSEMNVSTLELGDSALYLCASSSFPGQGPQPQHFGDGTRLSIL.

For the CDR3, the DNA is TGCAGCGCCACGACCGGGACAGGTACCAAATGGCCCCAGCATTTT. The encoded protein is CSATTGTGTKWPQHF. The V and J genes are TRBV29-1 and TRBJ1-5; 8 bases line up with TRBD1. The germline V gene has CDR1 SQVTM and CDR2 ANQGSEA. V lost 7 bases to trimming and J lost 9 bases; unmatched junction nucleotides: 17. This CDR3 has 15 amino acids. Full variable domain (remainder filled in from reference TRBV29-1 and TRBJ1-5): SAVISQKPSRDICQRGTSLTIQCQVDSQVTMMFWYRQQPGQSLTLIATANQGSEATYESGFVIDKFPISRPNLTFSTLTVSNMSPEDSSIYLCSATTGTGTKWPQHFGDGTRLSIL.

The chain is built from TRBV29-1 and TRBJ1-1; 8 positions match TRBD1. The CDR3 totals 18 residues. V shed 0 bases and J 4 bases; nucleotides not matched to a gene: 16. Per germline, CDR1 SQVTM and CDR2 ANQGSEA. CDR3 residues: CSVEDGGQGLSRGTEAFF. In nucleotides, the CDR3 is TGCAGCGTTGAAGATGGTGGACAGGGTCTTAGTCGGGGCACTGAAGCTTTCTTT.

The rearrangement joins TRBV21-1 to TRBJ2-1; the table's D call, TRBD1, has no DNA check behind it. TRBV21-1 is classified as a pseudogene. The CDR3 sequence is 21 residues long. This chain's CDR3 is CASSKGSEVREQGRAGNEQFF. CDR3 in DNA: TGTGCCAGCAGCAAAGGGTCTGAGGTTAGGGAACAGGGTCGAGCCGGCAATGAGCAGTTCTTC.

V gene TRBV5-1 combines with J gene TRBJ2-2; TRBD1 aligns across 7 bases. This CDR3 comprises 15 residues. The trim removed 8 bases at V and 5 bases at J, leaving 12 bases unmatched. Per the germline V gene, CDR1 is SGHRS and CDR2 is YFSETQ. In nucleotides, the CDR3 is TGCGCCAGTGGGATCCGGGACAGCGCGACCGGGGAGCTGTTTTTT. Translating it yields CASGIRDSATGELFF. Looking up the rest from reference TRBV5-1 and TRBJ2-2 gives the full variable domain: KAGVTQTPRYLIKTRGQQVTLSCSPISGHRSVSWYQQTPGQGLQFLFEYFSETQRNKGNFPGRFSGRQFSNSRSEMNVSTLELGDSALYLCASGIRDSATGELFFGEGSRLTVL.

The CDR3 sequence is CASSRLNSGSGNTIYF. In DNA form, the CDR3 reads TGTGCCAGCAGCCGCCTCAACTCTGGCTCTGGAAACACCATATATTTT. The V gene is TRBV28, the J gene TRBJ1-3; no definite D call. There are 16 residues in the CDR3. Germline CDR1 MDHEN, CDR2 SYDVKM. The V end was cut by 6 bases, the J end by 0 bases, with 15 bases between.

CDR3 bases: TGTGCCAGCAGCAAAGTTCTGTCGAACACTGAAGCTTTCTTT. Protein sequence: CASSKVLSNTEAFF. The rearrangement joins TRBV21-1 to TRBJ1-1. TRBV21-1 is deemed a pseudogene. The CDR3 loop spans 14 amino acids.

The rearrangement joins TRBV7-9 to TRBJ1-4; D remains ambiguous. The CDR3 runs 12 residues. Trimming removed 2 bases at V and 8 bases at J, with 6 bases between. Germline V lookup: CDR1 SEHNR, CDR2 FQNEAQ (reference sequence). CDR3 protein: CASSLIREKLFF. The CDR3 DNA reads TGTGCCAGCAGCTTAATCCGGGAAAAACTGTTTTTT.

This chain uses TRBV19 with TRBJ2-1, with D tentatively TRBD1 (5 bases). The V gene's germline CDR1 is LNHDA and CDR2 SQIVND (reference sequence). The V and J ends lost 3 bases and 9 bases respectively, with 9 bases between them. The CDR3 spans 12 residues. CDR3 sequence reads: CASSIWGGEQFF. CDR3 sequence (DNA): TGTGCCAGTAGTATCTGGGGCGGTGAGCAGTTCTTC.

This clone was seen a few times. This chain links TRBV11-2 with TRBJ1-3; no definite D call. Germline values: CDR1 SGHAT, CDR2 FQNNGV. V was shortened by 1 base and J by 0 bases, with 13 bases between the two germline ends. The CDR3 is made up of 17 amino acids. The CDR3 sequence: CASSLVASIVSGNTIYF. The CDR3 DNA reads TGTGCCAGCAGCTTAGTGGCCAGTATCGTCTCTGGAAACACCATATATTTT. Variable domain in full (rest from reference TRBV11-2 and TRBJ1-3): EAGVAQSPRYKIIEKRQSVAFWCNPISGHATLYWYQQILGQGPKLLIQFQNNGVVDDSQLPKDRFSAERLKGVDSTLKIQPAKLEDSAVYLCASSLVASIVSGNTIYFGEGSWLTVV.

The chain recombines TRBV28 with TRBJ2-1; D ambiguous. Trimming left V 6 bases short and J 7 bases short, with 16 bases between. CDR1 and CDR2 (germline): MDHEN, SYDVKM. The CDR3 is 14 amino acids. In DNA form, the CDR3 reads TGTGCCAGCAGCCTCGGGTCAGAAGTTAATGAGCAGTTCTTC. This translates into CASSLGSEVNEQFF.

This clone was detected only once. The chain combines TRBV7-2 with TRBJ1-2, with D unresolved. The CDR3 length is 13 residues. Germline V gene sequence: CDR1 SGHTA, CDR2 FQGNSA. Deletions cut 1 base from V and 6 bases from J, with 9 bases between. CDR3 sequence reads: CASSLGSHDGYTF. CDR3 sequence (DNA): TGTGCCAGCAGCTTAGGTAGCCACGATGGCTACACCTTC.

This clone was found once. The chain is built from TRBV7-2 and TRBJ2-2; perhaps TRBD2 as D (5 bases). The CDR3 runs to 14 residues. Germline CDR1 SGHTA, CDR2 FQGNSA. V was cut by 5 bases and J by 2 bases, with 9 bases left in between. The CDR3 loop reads CASSPGENTGELFF. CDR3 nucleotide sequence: TGTGCCAGCAGCCCCGGGGAAAACACCGGGGAGCTGTTTTTT.

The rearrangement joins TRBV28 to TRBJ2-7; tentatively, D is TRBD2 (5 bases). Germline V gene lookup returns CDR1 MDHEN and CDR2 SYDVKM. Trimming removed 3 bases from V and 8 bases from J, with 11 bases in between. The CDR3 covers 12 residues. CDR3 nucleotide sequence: TGTGCCAGCAGTTTTTCGGACTCCAAGCAGTACTTC. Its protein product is CASSFSDSKQYF.

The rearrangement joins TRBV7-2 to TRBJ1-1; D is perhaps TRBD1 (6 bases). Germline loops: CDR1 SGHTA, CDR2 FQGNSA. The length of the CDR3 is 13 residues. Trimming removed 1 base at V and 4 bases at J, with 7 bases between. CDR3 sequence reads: CASSLGGGTEAFF. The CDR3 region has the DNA TGTGCCAGCAGCTTAGGAGGGGGCACTGAAGCTTTCTTT. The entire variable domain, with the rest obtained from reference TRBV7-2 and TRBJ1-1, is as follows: GAGVSQSPSNKVTEKGKDVELRCDPISGHTALYWYRQSLGQGLEFLIYFQGNSAPDKSGLPSDRFSAERTGGSVSTLTIQRTQQEDSAVYLCASSLGGGTEAFFGQGTRLTVV.

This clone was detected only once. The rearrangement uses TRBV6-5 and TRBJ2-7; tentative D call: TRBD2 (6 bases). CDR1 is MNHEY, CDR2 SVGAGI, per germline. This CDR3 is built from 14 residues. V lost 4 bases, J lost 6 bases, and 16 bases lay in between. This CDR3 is CASSSPGLRGEQYF. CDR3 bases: TGTGCCAGCAGTTCCCCGGGACTGAGGGGCGAGCAGTACTTC.

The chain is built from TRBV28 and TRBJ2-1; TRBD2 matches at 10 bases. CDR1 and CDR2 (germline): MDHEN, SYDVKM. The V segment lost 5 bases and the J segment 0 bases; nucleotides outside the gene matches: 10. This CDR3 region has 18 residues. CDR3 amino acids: CASSRKGLARSSYNEQFF. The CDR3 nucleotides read TGTGCCAGCAGTCGGAAGGGACTAGCGAGGAGCTCCTACAATGAGCAGTTCTTC.

CDR3 sequence reads: CASSPAADGREGYTF. The CDR3 DNA reads as TGTGCCAGCAGCCCTGCGGCGGATGGGAGAGAGGGCTACACCTTC. The V and J genes are TRBV4-2 and TRBJ1-2; D remains unclear. The CDR3 spans 15 residues. The germline V and J ends were trimmed by 4 bases and 8 bases, with 20 bases remaining between them. The germline V gene has CDR1 LGHNA and CDR2 YNFKEQ.

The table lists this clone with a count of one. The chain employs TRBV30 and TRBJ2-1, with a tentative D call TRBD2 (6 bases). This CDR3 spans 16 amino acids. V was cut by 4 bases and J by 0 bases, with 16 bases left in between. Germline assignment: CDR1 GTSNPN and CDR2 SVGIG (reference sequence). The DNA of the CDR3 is TGTGCCTGGATCCCCGCCGGGGGTCGCTCCTACAATGAGCAGTTCTTC. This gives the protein CAWIPAGGRSYNEQFF.

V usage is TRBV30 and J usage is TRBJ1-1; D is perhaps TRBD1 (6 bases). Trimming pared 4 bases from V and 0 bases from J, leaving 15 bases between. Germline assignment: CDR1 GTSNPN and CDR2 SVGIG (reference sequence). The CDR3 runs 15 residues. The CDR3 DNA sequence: TGTGCCTGGATCCCACCGGACAGCCTGAACACTGAAGCTTTCTTT. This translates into CAWIPPDSLNTEAFF. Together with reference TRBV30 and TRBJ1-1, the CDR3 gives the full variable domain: SQTIHQWPATLVQPVGSPLSLECTVEGTSNPNLYWYRQAAGRGLQLLFYSVGIGQISSEVPQNLSASRPQDRQFILSSKKLLLSDSGFYLCAWIPPDSLNTEAFFGQGTRLTVV.

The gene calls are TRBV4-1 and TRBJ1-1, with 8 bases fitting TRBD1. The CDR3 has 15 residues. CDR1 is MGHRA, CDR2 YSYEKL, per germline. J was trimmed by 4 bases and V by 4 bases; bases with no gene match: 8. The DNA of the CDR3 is TGCGCCAGCAGCCCTGGACAGGGATTTACCACTGAAGCTTTCTTT. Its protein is CASSPGQGFTTEAFF.

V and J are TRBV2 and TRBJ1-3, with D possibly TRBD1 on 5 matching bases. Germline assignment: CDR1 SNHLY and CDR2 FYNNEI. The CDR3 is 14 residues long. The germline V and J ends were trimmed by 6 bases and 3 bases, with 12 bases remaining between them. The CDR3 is CASSQDILGNTIYF. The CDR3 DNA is TGTGCCAGCAGCCAGGACATACTTGGAAACACCATATATTTT.

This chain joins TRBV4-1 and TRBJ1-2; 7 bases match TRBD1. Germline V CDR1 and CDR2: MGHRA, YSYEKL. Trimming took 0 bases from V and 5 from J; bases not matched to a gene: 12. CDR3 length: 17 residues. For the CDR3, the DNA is TGCGCCAGCAGCCAAGAAGGAACAGGGGTGGTAGGGTATGGCTACACCTTC. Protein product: CASSQEGTGVVGYGYTF.

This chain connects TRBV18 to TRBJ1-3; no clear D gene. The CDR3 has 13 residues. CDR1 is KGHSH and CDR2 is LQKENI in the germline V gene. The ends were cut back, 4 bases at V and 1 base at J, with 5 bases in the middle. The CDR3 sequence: CASSLSSGNTIYF. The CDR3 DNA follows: TGTGCCAGCTCACTGAGTTCTGGAAACACCATATATTTT.